The next 14 T cell receptor beta chains were all read from a single sample in a study of cytomegalovirus exposure and HLA in healthy donors. In the PCR, 60 Vbeta and 13 Jbeta primers were used. Sequencing was performed with immunoSEQ multiplex PCR; in TCRdb, only in-frame clones are kept and a portion is missing. The sample records roughly 180,000 clones, more than 80% being singletons. Sequencing input: PBMCs. The source of these receptors is a woman younger than 30 in good health and CMV-seronegative.

Concerning this clone: Compared with germline, one end of the junction differs, possibly owing to a read error. The rearrangement uses TRBV19 and TRBJ1-5; D call uncertain. Germline V lookup: CDR1 LNHDA, CDR2 SQIVND (reference sequence). The CDR3 is 14 amino acids. The CDR3 spells CASSIEVGVQAQHF. CDR3 DNA: TGTGCCAGTAGTATAGAGGTCGGGGTTCAGGCCCAGCATTTT.

The chain uses TRBV19 and TRBJ1-2; tentative D call: TRBD1 (5 bases). Looked up from germline, CDR1 is LNHDA and CDR2 is SQIVND (reference sequence). The CDR3 runs 13 residues. Trimming stripped 4 bases from V and 4 bases from J, with 10 bases between. The CDR3 bases are TGTGCCAGTAGTAACACAGGAATCTATGGCTACACCTTC. Translation: CASSNTGIYGYTF.

The chain is built from TRBV6-1 and TRBJ1-2; TRBD1 matches at 8 bases. The CDR3 spans 16 residues. Germline V gene sequence: CDR1 MNHNS, CDR2 SASEGT. V lost 3 bases and J lost 7; bases outside the gene matches: 13. The CDR3 nucleotides read TGTGCCAGCAGTGAGGCGGACAGGGTCTATCTCAGTGGCTACACCTTC. Translation gives CASSEADRVYLSGYTF.

As concerns this clone: The junction departs from germline at one end; a sequencing error may be responsible. This sequence joins TRBV27 and TRBJ2-7, with 7 bases that match TRBD1. This CDR3 has 15 residues. Germline lookup yields CDR1 MNHEY and CDR2 SMNVEV (reference sequence). In DNA, the CDR3 is TGTGCCAGCAGTTTCACAAGACAGGGCGCCTACGAGCATTACTTC. As protein: CASSFTRQGAYEHYF.

V gene TRBV6-5 combines with J gene TRBJ2-7; 8 bases map to TRBD1. J was trimmed by 3 bases and V by 8 bases; bases with no gene match: 12. This CDR3 contains 15 residues. The V gene's germline CDR1 is MNHEY and CDR2 SVGAGI. The DNA of the CDR3 is TGTGCCAGCGAGAGCAAAGGGACAGGACGCTACGAGCAGTACTTC. Its protein product is CASESKGTGRYEQYF.

Remarks on this clone: The junction shows a germline mismatch at one end, possibly a read error. This chain joins TRBV5-4 and TRBJ1-2; D is unresolved. There are 14 residues in the CDR3. Germline V lookup: CDR1 SGHNT, CDR2 YYREEE (reference sequence). CDR3 nucleotide sequence: TGTACCAGCAGCTTCTCTGGCCAATACTATGGCTACACCTTC. This encodes CTSSFSGQYYGYTF. Filled out from reference TRBV5-4 and TRBJ1-2, the complete variable domain reads ETGVTQSPTHLIKTRGQQVTLRCSSQSGHNTVSWYQQALGQGPQFIFQYYREEENGRGNFPPRFSGLQFPNYSSELNVNALELDDSALYLCTSSFSGQYYGYTFGSGTRLTVV.

The chain uses TRBV5-4 and TRBJ2-7, with a tentative D call TRBD2 (5 bases). This CDR3 region has 15 residues. V lost 0 bases to trimming and J lost 0 bases, with 10 bases between them. CDR1 is SGHNT and CDR2 is YYREEE in the germline V gene (reference sequence). This CDR3 reads CASSLGADSSYEQYF. The CDR3 nucleotides read TGTGCCAGCAGCTTGGGGGCGGACTCCTCCTACGAGCAGTACTTC.

The rearrangement uses TRBV28 and TRBJ2-6; the match to TRBD1 covers 8 bases. V shed 5 bases, J shed 2 bases, and the junction held 8 bases outside the gene matches. There are 17 residues in the CDR3. Looked up from germline, CDR1 is MDHEN and CDR2 is SYDVKM. The CDR3 protein is CASSTDRGGAGANVLTF. The CDR3 DNA is TGTGCCAGCAGTACCGACAGGGGTGGCGCTGGGGCCAACGTCCTGACTTTC. Variable domain in full (rest from reference TRBV28 and TRBJ2-6): DVKVTQSSRYLVKRTGEKVFLECVQDMDHENMFWYRQDPGLGLRLIYFSYDVKMKEKGDIPEGYSVSREKKERFSLILESASTNQTSMYLCASSTDRGGAGANVLTFGAGSRLTVL.

The chain has TRBV6-5 and TRBJ2-1; TRBD2 matches at 13 bases. The CDR3 has 15 amino acids. From germline, CDR1 is MNHEY and CDR2 SVGAGI. The J segment lost 8 bases and the V segment lost 2 bases, leaving 3 bases of the junction unmatched. The CDR3 coding sequence is TGTGCCAGCAGTTACCGTGGACTAGCGGGAGATGAGCAGTTCTTC. Protein: CASSYRGLAGDEQFF.

There are a few counts of this clone. The V gene is TRBV18, the J gene TRBJ2-7; TRBD2 is a possible D gene (5 bases). Trimming took off 3 bases at V and 6 bases at J, with 15 bases between the two ends. The CDR3 has 14 amino acids. Germline loops: CDR1 KGHSH, CDR2 LQKENI. The CDR3 reads CASSPGVALREQYF. CDR3 in DNA: TGTGCCAGCTCACCTGGAGTAGCGTTACGCGAGCAGTACTTC.

The chain combines TRBV18 with TRBJ2-5, with 12 bases lining up with TRBD1. This CDR3 has 15 amino acids. Germline values: CDR1 KGHSH, CDR2 LQKENI. The V gene end was trimmed by 6 bases and the J gene end by 5 bases; junction bases not matched to a gene: 7. For the CDR3, the DNA is TGTGCCAGCTCTCCCGGGACAGGGGGCATGGAGACCCAGTACTTC. Residues: CASSPGTGGMETQYF.

This chain uses TRBV6-5 with TRBJ1-3; D unresolved. Between the trimmed V and J ends, which lost 1 base and 4 bases, there was a span of 5 bases. The CDR3 totals 13 residues. Germline loops: CDR1 MNHEY, CDR2 SVGAGI. CDR3 DNA sequence: TGTGCCAGCAGTTACTTGTCGGGAAACACCATATATTTT. Its translation is CASSYLSGNTIYF.

The CDR3 protein is CASSEMFLAGVLEQYF. The CDR3 nucleotides read TGTGCCAGCAGTGAAATGTTTCTAGCGGGAGTGCTCGAGCAGTACTTC. The V call is TRBV2, the J call TRBJ2-7, with TRBD2 matching over 10 bases. The CDR3 extends over 16 amino acids. J was trimmed by 6 bases and V by 2 bases; bases with no gene match: 10. The V gene's germline CDR1 is SNHLY and CDR2 FYNNEI.

This clone was seen a handful of times. This sequence joins TRBV28 and TRBJ2-4; possible D gene TRBD2, 5 bases. The V gene lost 3 bases and the J gene lost 7 bases, with 13 bases spanning the gap. This CDR3 is 14 amino acids long. The V gene's germline CDR1 is MDHEN and CDR2 SYDVKM. The CDR3 DNA is TGTGCCAGCAGTTTGCCGGGGTTTACGAACATTCAGTACTTC. It yields the protein CASSLPGFTNIQYF.